This T cell receptor beta chain was sequenced during a study of spatial heterogeneity in lung cancer. Study context: Fewer alpha-chain than beta-chain sequences were consistently detected.

Time point: sample taken at primary tumor resection. Findings of the study overall: Nonsynonymous mutation counts, ubiquitous and regional, were tracked by the respective counts of ubiquitous and regional expanded TCRs. Tumor mutation counts were tracked by expanded intratumoral alpha and beta TCR counts.

In TCRdb, the 5' RACE reads were re-called with MiXCR into one record per CDR3 protein. Of 20,000 to 30,000 distinct CDR3 sequences detected, over 7.5% appear once; the ten largest clones hold around 7.7%. The V and J ends lost 1 base and 6 bases respectively, with 4 bases between them. The CDR3 runs 11 residues. CDR1 is SGHAT and CDR2 is FQNNGV in the germline V gene. Points on this clonotype: Antigen: not known.

The specimen was lung tumor tissue, collected at surgery. The chain carries TRBV11-2 and TRBJ2-7; D is undetermined. The TCR sequence derives from a male donor with early-stage non-small cell lung cancer. CDR3 nucleotides: TGTGCCAGCAGCTTAGTCCGCGAGCAGTACTTC. Encoded protein: CASSLVREQYF.